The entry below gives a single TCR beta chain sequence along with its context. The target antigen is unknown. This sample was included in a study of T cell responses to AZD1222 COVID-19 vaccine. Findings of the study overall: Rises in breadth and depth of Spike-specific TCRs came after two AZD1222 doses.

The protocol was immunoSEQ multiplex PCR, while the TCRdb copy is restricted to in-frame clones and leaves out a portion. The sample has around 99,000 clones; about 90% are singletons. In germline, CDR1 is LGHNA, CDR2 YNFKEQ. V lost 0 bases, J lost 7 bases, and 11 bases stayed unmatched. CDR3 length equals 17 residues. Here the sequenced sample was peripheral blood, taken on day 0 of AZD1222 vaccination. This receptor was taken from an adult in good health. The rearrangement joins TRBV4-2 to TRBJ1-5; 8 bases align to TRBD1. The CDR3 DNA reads TGTGCCAGCAGCCAAGATCAAGAACAGGGGGAATGGCAGCCCCAGCATTTT. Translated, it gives CASSQDQEQGEWQPQHF.